The T cell receptor (beta chain) under discussion was sequenced for a study of T cells in narcolepsy. About the research overall: Healthy controls were enrolled alongside patients with narcolepsy type 1 or type 2.

About this clone itself: The target antigen is unknown.

Sequencing used immunoSEQ multiplex PCR; TCRdb keeps in-frame clones, though not all of them. The table lists about 25,000 clones, 70% to 85% of them singletons. Germline CDR1 and CDR2: SGHNT and YYREEE (reference sequence). The CDR3 contains 16 residues. V shed 0 bases and J 3 bases; nucleotides not matched to a gene: 6. Study-wide points: In some patient and control memory CD4+ samples, autoreactive clones were absent.

The V call is TRBV5-4, the J call TRBJ2-1, with 7 nucleotides matching TRBD2. Sequencing used CD45RA- memory CD4+ T cells from PBMCs. This sequence originates from a human donor with narcolepsy. CDR3 coding DNA: TGTGCCAGCAGCTTGGCGGCGGGAGTTATCTACAATGAGCAGTTCTTC. Protein product: CASSLAAGVIYNEQFF.